These 20 T cell receptor beta chains originate from one sample sequenced in a study of kidney transplant recipient with SARS-CoV-2 infection. One entry per CDR3 protein results from TCRdb running MiXCR on the reads. Altogether fewer than 250,000 distinct CDR3 sequences are present, around 26% being singletons, with the ten largest covering 6% to 8.5%. The sample here was a blood sample, taken at baseline and on day 111 from a kidney transplant recipient. The receptor source for this set is a male patient in his thirties who had COVID-19 and was a kidney transplant recipient. Some T cells may possibly be graft donor cells.

With regard to this clonotype: This may be a read error: a much more frequent sequence differs by one nucleotide. The V and J genes are TRBV6-5 and TRBJ1-1, with TRBD1 matching over 7 bases. Germline CDR1 is MNHEY and CDR2 is SVGAGI. The CDR3 is made up of 15 amino acids. The V and J ends lost 3 bases and 3 bases, in that order; junction bases with no gene match: 7. The DNA of the CDR3 is TGTGCCAGCAGTTATGGGAGCGACAGGGACACTGAAGCTTTCTTT. This sequence encodes CASSYGSDRDTEAFF.

This clonotype was counted many times. The V and J genes are TRBV19 and TRBJ1-1, with 11 bases fitting TRBD1. The CDR3 length is 17 residues. Trimming cost V 5 bases and J 3 bases; bases outside gene matches: 11. Germline V lookup: CDR1 LNHDA, CDR2 SQIVND (reference sequence). CDR3 residues: CASSSAGQGVWDTEAFF. The CDR3 DNA follows: TGTGCCAGTAGTTCGGCGGGACAGGGGGTTTGGGACACTGAAGCTTTCTTT.

The V gene is TRBV14, the J gene TRBJ2-1; 12 nucleotides match TRBD2. CDR1 is SGHDN, CDR2 FVKESK, per germline. This CDR3 region has 18 residues. V lost 0 bases to trimming and J lost 7 bases; unmatched junction nucleotides: 10. CDR3 amino acids: CASSQDQESSGRVNEQFF. The CDR3 DNA is TGTGCCAGCAGCCAAGATCAAGAGTCTAGCGGGAGGGTTAATGAGCAGTTCTTC.

Of note for this clonotype: Given a much more abundant clone one base away, this may be a read error. V gene TRBV2 combines with J gene TRBJ2-1, with 13 bases identical to TRBD2. CDR1 SNHLY and CDR2 FYNNEI come from the germline V gene. The CDR3 contains 15 residues. The V segment lost 11 bases and the J segment 0 bases; nucleotides outside the gene matches: 4. The CDR3 nucleotides are TGTGCCGCTACTAGCGGGAGGGGCTCCTACAATGAGCAGTTCTTC. Protein product: CAATSGRGSYNEQFF.

Worth noting for this clonotype: This may stem from a read error, because a much larger clone lies one nucleotide away. The rearrangement uses TRBV20-1 and TRBJ1-2; weak D call: TRBD1 (6 bases). The CDR3 spans 16 residues. CDR1 is DFQATT, CDR2 SNEGSKA, per germline (reference sequence). CDR3 loop: CGAKTTGSESNYGYTF. CDR3 DNA: TGCGGTGCTAAGACGACAGGAAGTGAATCTAACTATGGCTACACCTTC.

As to this clonotype: This may stem from a read error, because a much larger clone lies one nucleotide away. The V gene is TRBV20-1, the J gene TRBJ1-2; the D is unclear. Germline V gives CDR1 DFQATT, CDR2 SNEGSKA (reference sequence). V lost 4 bases and J 4 bases, leaving 22 bases between the germline ends. The CDR3 is 16 amino acids. In DNA form, the CDR3 reads TGCAGTGCTAATCGAAAGCTGTTTCGAAAGACCTATGGCTACACCTTC. Protein: CSANRKLFRKTYGYTF.

Only a few counts were recorded for this clonotype. This chain uses TRBV20-1 with TRBJ2-1, with 8 bases that match TRBD1. The CDR3 runs 14 residues. Germline-derived CDR1 and CDR2 are DFQATT and SNEGSKA (reference sequence). The V segment lost 8 bases and the J segment 3 bases; nucleotides outside the gene matches: 9. CDR3 residues: CSTRVTGGYNEQFF. Here the CDR3 DNA reads TGCAGTACAAGGGTAACAGGGGGCTACAATGAGCAGTTCTTC.

Regarding this clonotype: It may be a read error: a sequence one base away is much more abundant. The chain employs TRBV27 and TRBJ1-4; 10 bases line up with TRBD1. The germline gives CDR1 MNHEY, CDR2 SMNVEV (reference sequence). The CDR3 sequence is 14 residues long. Here the CDR3 DNA reads TGTGCCAGCAGTCCTCGACAGGGGGCTGAAAAACCGTTTTTT. The encoded protein is CASSPRQGAEKPFF.

A remark on this clonotype: This clone may be a read error of a much larger clone one base away. CDR3 coding DNA: TGTGCCAGCAGCTTGTCAGGGTCGCCCGGCCACACCTTC. Protein sequence: CASSLSGSPGHTF. The V and J genes are TRBV5-6 and TRBJ1-2; possible D gene TRBD1, 5 bases. Germline CDR1 is SGHDT and CDR2 is YYEEEE. The CDR3 has 13 residues. Between the trimmed V and J ends, which lost 1 base and 12 bases, there was a span of 16 bases.

This clonotype was observed many times. The genes are TRBV2 and TRBJ1-5, with 7 bases fitting TRBD1. V lost 4 bases, J lost 0 bases, and 3 bases stayed unmatched. Germline V gene sequence: CDR1 SNHLY, CDR2 FYNNEI. The CDR3 loop spans 15 amino acids. This CDR3 reads CASSAGTVSNQPQHF. As DNA, the CDR3 is TGTGCCAGCAGTGCTGGGACAGTTAGCAATCAGCCCCAGCATTTT.

This clonotype was seen many times. The chain has TRBV7-4 and TRBJ1-2; no firm D call. The germline V gene encodes CDR1 SGHVT and CDR2 SQSDAQ. The length of the CDR3 is 17 residues. V shed 4 bases and J shed 4 bases, with 22 bases lying between them. CDR3 DNA: TGTGCCAGCAGCTCCTTTCCTTCAGCTCGAAAGACCTATGGCTACACCTTC. Its translation is CASSSFPSARKTYGYTF.

In this sample, this clonotype turned up many times. The chain uses TRBV27 and TRBJ2-2; D is ambiguous. The CDR3 totals 15 residues. The germline gives CDR1 MNHEY, CDR2 SMNVEV (reference sequence). The V gene lost 3 bases and the J gene lost 0 bases, with 8 bases spanning the gap. The CDR3 DNA reads as TGTGCCAGCAGTTTGGGCCCCGCGAACACCGGGGAGCTGTTTTTT. Its protein product is CASSLGPANTGELFF.

This clonotype has a handful of counts. The V and J genes are TRBV8-2 and TRBJ1-2. TRBV8-2 is a listed pseudogene. The CDR3 is 16 amino acids. CDR3 nucleotide sequence: TGTGGCAGTTATGCGAGTGATAGCCGAAAGACCTATGGCTACACCTTC. Its translation is CGSYASDSRKTYGYTF.

This clonotype showed up many times. The J gene is TRBJ1-2, the V gene TRBV5-4, with D unclear. The germline V gene encodes CDR1 SGHNT and CDR2 YYREEE (reference sequence). This CDR3 is built from 16 residues. The V end lost 7 bases, the J end lost 4 bases, and 23 bases lay between the germline ends. CDR3 nucleotides: TGTGCCAGCTCTACGAACGTACCAGGAAAGACCTATGGCTACACCTTC. Translated: CASSTNVPGKTYGYTF.

For this clonotype: A much larger clone sits a single nucleotide away, making a read error possible. The chain has TRBV7-9 and TRBJ1-1; TRBD1 agrees at 9 bases. CDR1 and CDR2 (germline): SEHNR, FQNEAQ (reference sequence). The CDR3 length is 14 residues. The CDR3 region has the DNA TGTGCCAGCAGCTCTCCCGGGGGGACAGGGCCAGCTTCCTTT. Its protein is CASSSPGGTGPASF.

Points on this clonotype: This may be a read error: a much more frequent sequence differs by one nucleotide. The chain combines TRBV7-9 with TRBJ1-2; D remains unclear. Between the trimmed V and J ends, which lost 3 bases and 4 bases, there was a span of 21 bases. The CDR3 extends over 17 amino acids. Per the germline V gene, CDR1 is SEHNR and CDR2 is FQNEAQ (reference sequence). The CDR3: CASSLVEYHGKAYGYTF. DNA of the CDR3: TGTGCCAGCAGCTTGGTAGAATACCATGGAAAGGCCTATGGCTACACCTTC.

This clonotype was seen many times. CDR3 sequence reads: CASSRGFWADTQYF. The CDR3 bases are TGTGCCAGTAGTCGGGGGTTTTGGGCAGATACGCAGTATTTT. This sequence joins TRBV19 and TRBJ2-3; D is possibly TRBD2 (6 bases). CDR1 is LNHDA, CDR2 SQIVND, per germline (reference sequence). Trimming cost V 5 bases and J 4 bases, with 13 bases left between them. The CDR3 has 14 amino acids.

Ten or more counts support this clonotype. The chain combines TRBV5-4 with TRBJ1-2; D gene unclear. CDR3 length equals 16 residues. Germline values: CDR1 SGHNT, CDR2 YYREEE (reference sequence). Trimming removed 7 bases from V and 4 bases from J, with 23 bases in between. The CDR3 spells CASEQPVPGKTYGYTF. In nucleotides, the CDR3 is TGTGCCAGCGAACAACCCGTACCAGGAAAGACCTATGGCTACACCTTC.

This sequence joins TRBV10-3 and TRBJ1-5, with 11 bases matching TRBD1. Germline values: CDR1 ENHRY, CDR2 SYGVKD. The V and J ends lost 11 bases and 7 bases, in that order; junction bases with no gene match: 16. The CDR3 covers 16 residues. This chain's CDR3 is CAVSGTGGGTAQPQHF. In nucleotides, the CDR3 is TGTGCCGTCTCCGGGACAGGGGGGGGAACAGCACAGCCCCAGCATTTT.

The table lists this clonotype with many counts. The chain combines TRBV2 with TRBJ1-1, with no clear D. V lost 7 bases to trimming and J lost 6 bases, with 9 bases between them. Germline CDR1 is SNHLY and CDR2 is FYNNEI. This CDR3 is built from 11 residues. This chain's CDR3 is CASKWGAEAFF. The CDR3 DNA sequence: TGTGCCAGCAAGTGGGGTGCTGAAGCTTTCTTT.